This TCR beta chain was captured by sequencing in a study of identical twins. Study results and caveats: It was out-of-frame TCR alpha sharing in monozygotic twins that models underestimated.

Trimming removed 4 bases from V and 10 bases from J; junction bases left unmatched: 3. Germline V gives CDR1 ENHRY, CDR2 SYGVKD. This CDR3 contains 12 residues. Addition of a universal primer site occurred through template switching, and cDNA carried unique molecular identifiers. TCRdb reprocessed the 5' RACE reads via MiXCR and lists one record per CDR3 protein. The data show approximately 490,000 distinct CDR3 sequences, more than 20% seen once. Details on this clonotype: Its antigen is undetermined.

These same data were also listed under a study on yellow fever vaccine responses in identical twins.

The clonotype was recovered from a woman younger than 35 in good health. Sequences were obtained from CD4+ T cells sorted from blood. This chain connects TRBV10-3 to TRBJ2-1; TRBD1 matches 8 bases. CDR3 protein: CAISVTGEEQFF. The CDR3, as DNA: TGTGCCATCAGTGTGACAGGGGAGGAGCAGTTCTTC.